This record concerns one TCR beta chain sequence. Authors' methods: Cell counts per sample came from amplifying reference gene primers. Profiled with immunoSEQ multiplex PCR; TCRdb holds only in-frame clones, not every one. D and trimming come from the DNA, and the V and J calls and clone size come from that table. The top ten clones hold about 20% of a sample with tens of thousands of clones, more than 70% of them seen once. Germline V lookup: CDR1 SEHNR, CDR2 FQNEAQ (reference sequence). The CDR3 sequence is 15 residues long. With V trimmed by 5 bases and J by 9 bases, 8 bases remained unmatched. This sample was included in a study of blood T cell repertoires in COVID-19. Turning to the study itself: Sites in the United States, Italy and Spain provided acute and convalescent COVID-19 samples. PBMCs, B-cell-depleted T cells, or T cells were the source of the cDNA or gDNA that made up the material.

The chain has TRBV7-9 and TRBJ2-1; 12 bases are a match to TRBD2. The sequencing sample was made of peripheral blood. The source is a woman aged 45-65 years with active or convalescent COVID-19. The CDR3 loop is CASSGLAGGPSEQFF. CDR3 DNA sequence: TGTGCCAGCAGCGGGCTAGCGGGAGGGCCGTCTGAGCAGTTCTTC. The complete variable domain, with remaining parts taken from reference TRBV7-9 and TRBJ2-1, reads DTGVSQNPRHKITKRGQNVTFRCDPISEHNRLYWYRQTLGQGPEFLTYFQNEAQLEKSRLLSDRFSAERPKGSFSTLEIQRTEQGDSAMYLCASSGLAGGPSEQFFGPGTRLTVL.